This is a list of T cell receptor beta chains from one sample in a study of cytomegalovirus exposure and HLA in healthy donors. The table came from immunoSEQ multiplex PCR; TCRdb's copy has only in-frame clones and leaves some out. The table records 200,000 to 250,000 clones, roughly 80% of them present only once. Material: PBMCs. These receptor sequences come from a woman aged 30 to 39 in good health and CMV-seronegative. CDR3s include the opening cysteine and the closing phenylalanine or tryptophan. A D gene is named only where the DNA matches it firmly. Expanded clones get a size class; other rows say once, few or many, or leave the size out.

clone_size j_call v_call d_call cdr3_nt cdr3_aa
. TRBJ2-7 TRBV7-6 TRBD2 TGTGCCAGCAGCCCGACTAGCGGGCTTCCCTACGAGCAGTACTTC CASSPTSGLPYEQYF
once TRBJ1-1 TRBV5-1 . TGCGCCAGCAGCTTGTATTGGGCGAACACTGAAGCTTTCTTT CASSLYWANTEAFF
. TRBJ2-1 TRBV13 . TGTGCCAGCAGGAGTACAGGGGGGGATGAGCAGTTCTTC CASRSTGGDEQFF
. TRBJ1-5 TRBV18 . TGTGCCAGCTCACCACCGGTTTCCCATCGGGGACTGCGCCAGCCCCAGCATTTT CASSPPVSHRGLRQPQHF
. TRBJ2-7 TRBV28 TRBD1 TGTGCCAGCAGCCCTCCGGGACAGGGTTCCCACGAGCAGTACTTC CASSPPGQGSHEQYF
. TRBJ2-3 TRBV2 TRBD1 TGTGCCAGCAGCCGTATCGACAGGGGTGGGGGCACAGATACGCAGTATTTT CASSRIDRGGGTDTQYF
. TRBJ2-2 TRBV28 TRBD2 TGTGCCAGCACCGAACTAGCGGGAGGGACCGGGGAGCTGTTTTTT CASTELAGGTGELFF
once TRBJ2-7 TRBV6-6 TRBD1 TGTGCCAGCAGTTGGCCGGGACAGGGGGCCGAGCAGTACTTC CASSWPGQGAEQYF
. TRBJ2-3 TRBV13 TRBD2 TGTGCCAGCAGCTTACGCGGGGGGCCCAGTAGCACAGATACGCAGTATTTT CASSLRGGPSSTDTQYF
. TRBJ2-2 TRBV6-5 . TGTGCCAGCAGTCTTAGCGGGAACACCGGGGAGCTGTTTTTT CASSLSGNTGELFF
. TRBJ1-4 TRBV27 . TGTGCCAGCAGTTTAACGACAGGCATAAATGAAAAACTGTTTTTT CASSLTTGINEKLFF
. TRBJ2-3 TRBV5-4 TRBD1 TGTGCCAGCAGCTCCGGACAGGGGACAGATACGCAGTATTTT CASSSGQGTDTQYF
once TRBJ2-6 TRBV2 TRBD1 TGTGCCAGCAGCGTCACAGGGGTCCCCTCTGGGGCCAACGTCCTGACTTTC CASSVTGVPSGANVLTF
. TRBJ1-4 TRBV27 TRBD1 TGTGCCAGCAGTGGACAGGGGGGGGAAAAACTGTTTTTT CASSGQGGEKLFF
few TRBJ1-5 TRBV2 TRBD1 TGTGCCAGCAGCACCGGGACAGGGAGAAATCAGCCCCAGCATTTT CASSTGTGRNQPQHF
once TRBJ1-6 TRBV12-5 TRBD1 TGTGCTAGTGGGGATCCGGGGACAGGGGATTCACCCCTCCACTTT CASGDPGTGDSPLHF
. TRBJ1-1 TRBV6-1 TRBD1 TGTGCCAGCAGCCGGGGGACAGAGGTGAACACTGAAGCTTTCTTT CASSRGTEVNTEAFF
. TRBJ2-7 TRBV21-1 . TGTGCCAGCCTCCCTAGCAGGGGGTACGAGCAGTACTTC CASLPSRGYEQYF
. TRBJ2-7 TRBV7-8 . TGTGCCAGCAGCTTTAACAGGGAGTACGAGCAGTACTTC CASSFNREYEQYF
. TRBJ1-1 TRBV10-3 . TGTGCCATCAGTGTCTACAGGGAAAGCACTGAAGCTTTCTTT CAISVYRESTEAFF
. TRBJ2-1 TRBV27 TRBD2 TGTGCCAGCAGTTCCCTAGCGGGGGGGCGCAATGAGCAGTTCTTC CASSSLAGGRNEQFF
. TRBJ1-2 TRBV29-1 TRBD1 TGCAGCGCCGCCGGACAGGGTAACTATGGCTACCCCTTC CSAAGQGNYGYPF
. TRBJ2-5 TRBV27 . TGTGCCAGCAGTTTGTACAGGGTAGGACAAGAGACCCAGTACTTC CASSLYRVGQETQYF
. TRBJ1-2 TRBV29-1 . TGCGGCGCAGAGGTCGCCCAAGGAGGGATCTACACCTTC CGAEVAQGGIYTF
. TRBJ2-7 TRBV29-1 . TGCAGCGTAACAGGGTACAAGGACCCCACCTACGAGCAGTACTTC CSVTGYKDPTYEQYF
. TRBJ1-1 TRBV5-5 . TGTGCCAGCAGCTTGTTACCTGGAACAGGGAACACTGAAGCTTTCTTT CASSLLPGTGNTEAFF
. TRBJ2-5 TRBV7-7 TRBD2 TGTGCTAGCAGCTTCGGACTAGCGGCGACCCAGTACTTC CASSFGLAATQYF
. TRBJ2-1 TRBV9 . TGTGCCAGCAGCGTAGACCTAGCGACCTACAATGAGCAGTTCTTC CASSVDLATYNEQFF
. TRBJ2-7 TRBV5-4 TRBD2 TGTGCCAGCAGCCTTTTACTAGCGGGACACGAGCAGTACTTC CASSLLLAGHEQYF
. TRBJ1-1 TRBV9 . TGTGCCAGCAGCCCAACCCTTGGACAAAGTGAAGCTTTCTTT CASSPTLGQSEAFF
. TRBJ1-1 TRBV29-1 TRBD1 TGCAGCGTTGTGCCGGGACAGGGTGAAATGAACACTGAAGCTTTCTTT CSVVPGQGEMNTEAFF
. TRBJ2-1 TRBV6-5 TRBD1 TGTGCCAGCAGTACCCCGGGACAGGTAGTCTATGAGCAGTTCTTC CASSTPGQVVYEQFF
. TRBJ2-3 TRBV19 TRBD2 TGTGCCAGTAGCTCTAGCGGGGGGTCCCTAGGGGGTACGCAGTATTTT CASSSSGGSLGGTQYF
once TRBJ2-3 TRBV1 . TGCACCAGCAGCCAGTGGCCAGCGGGAATGGATACGCAGTATTTT CTSSQWPAGMDTQYF
. TRBJ2-1 TRBV11-3 . TGTGCCAGCAGCCCACGAGGGGGGGGTGAGCAGTTCTTC CASSPRGGGEQFF
. TRBJ2-7 TRBV18 . TGTGCCAGCTCACCGAGCTCCTACGAGCAGTACTTC CASSPSSYEQYF
. TRBJ1-5 TRBV19 TRBD1 TGTGCCAGTAGCAGTGACAGGGAGGCGCTTCAGCCCCAGCATTTT CASSSDREALQPQHF
few TRBJ2-5 TRBV2 TRBD2 TGTGCCAGCAGTGAGGGACTAGCGGGGCCCCGGGGGACCCAGTACTTC CASSEGLAGPRGTQYF
few TRBJ1-2 TRBV4-1 . TGCGCCAGCAGCCAAGAATCAGGTCGTATACTGAGCTATGGCTACACCTTC CASSQESGRILSYGYTF
. TRBJ2-3 TRBV18 TRBD1 TGTGCCAGCTCGCAGGGGGCTGCAGATACGCAGTATTTT CASSQGAADTQYF
. TRBJ1-2 TRBV5-1 TRBD1 TGCGCCAGCAGCAGGGACAGCAACTATGGCTACCCCTTC CASSRDSNYGYPF
. TRBJ2-6 TRBV4-2 . TGTGCCAGCAGCCACGAACCGGGCTCTGGGGCCAACGTCCTGACTTTC CASSHEPGSGANVLTF
. TRBJ2-2 TRBV6-1 . TGTGCCAGCATGGGGAGAGACACCGGGGAGCTGTTTTTT CASMGRDTGELFF
. TRBJ2-7 TRBV15 . TGTGCCACCAGCACGCGCAGGTCGGGGGACGAGCAGTACTTC CATSTRRSGDEQYF